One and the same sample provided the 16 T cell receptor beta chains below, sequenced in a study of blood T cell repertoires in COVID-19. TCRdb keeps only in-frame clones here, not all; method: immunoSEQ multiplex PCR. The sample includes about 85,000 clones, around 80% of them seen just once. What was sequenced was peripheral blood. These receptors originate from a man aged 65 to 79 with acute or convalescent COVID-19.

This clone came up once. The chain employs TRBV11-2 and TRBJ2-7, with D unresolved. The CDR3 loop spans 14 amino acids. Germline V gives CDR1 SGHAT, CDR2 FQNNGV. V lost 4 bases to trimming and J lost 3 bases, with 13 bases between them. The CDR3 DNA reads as TGTGCCAGCAGCTCCCTATTTAAGCACTACGAGCAGTACTTC. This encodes CASSSLFKHYEQYF.

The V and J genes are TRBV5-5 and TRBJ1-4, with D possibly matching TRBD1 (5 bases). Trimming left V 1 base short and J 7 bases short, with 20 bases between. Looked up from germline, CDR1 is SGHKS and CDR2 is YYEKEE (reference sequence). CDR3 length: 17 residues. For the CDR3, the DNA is TGTGCCAGCAGCTTGTATGCCGGAGGGGCGCAGGGTGAAAAACTGTTTTTT. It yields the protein CASSLYAGGAQGEKLFF.

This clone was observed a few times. In DNA, the CDR3 is TGTGCCAGCAGTCGACAGGGGTTCACTGAAGCTTTCTTT. Amino acids: CASSRQGFTEAFF. The rearrangement uses TRBV28 and TRBJ1-1; 8 bases match TRBD1. Unmatched junction bases numbered 3, after V lost 5 bases and J lost 4 bases. From germline, CDR1 is MDHEN and CDR2 SYDVKM. The CDR3 is 13 residues long.

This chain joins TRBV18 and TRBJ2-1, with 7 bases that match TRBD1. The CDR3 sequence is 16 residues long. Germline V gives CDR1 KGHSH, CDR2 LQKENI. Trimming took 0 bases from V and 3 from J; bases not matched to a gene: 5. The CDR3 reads CASSPPTGDRYNEQFF. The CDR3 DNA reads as TGTGCCAGCTCACCACCCACAGGGGATCGCTACAATGAGCAGTTCTTC.

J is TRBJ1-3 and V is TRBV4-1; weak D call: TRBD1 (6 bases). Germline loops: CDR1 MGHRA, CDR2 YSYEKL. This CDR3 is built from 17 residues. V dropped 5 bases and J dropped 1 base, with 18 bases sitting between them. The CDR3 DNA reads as TGCGCCAGCAGCTTCCCTTCCGGGGGGGCATCTGGAAACACCATATATTTT. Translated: CASSFPSGGASGNTIYF.

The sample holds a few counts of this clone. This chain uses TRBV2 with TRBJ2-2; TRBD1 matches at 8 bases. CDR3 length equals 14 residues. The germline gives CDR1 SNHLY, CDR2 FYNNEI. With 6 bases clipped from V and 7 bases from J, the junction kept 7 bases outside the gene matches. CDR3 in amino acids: CASRRTGWDGELFF. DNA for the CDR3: TGTGCCAGCAGGAGGACAGGGTGGGACGGGGAGCTGTTTTTT.

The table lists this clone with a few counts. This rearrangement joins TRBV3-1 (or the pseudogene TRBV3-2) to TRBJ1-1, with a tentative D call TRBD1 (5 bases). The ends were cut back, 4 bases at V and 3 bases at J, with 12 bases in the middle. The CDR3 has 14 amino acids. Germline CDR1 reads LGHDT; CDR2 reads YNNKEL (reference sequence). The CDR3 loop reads CASSRRTLYTEAFF. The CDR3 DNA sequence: TGTGCCAGCAGCCGGCGGACACTTTACACTGAAGCTTTCTTT.

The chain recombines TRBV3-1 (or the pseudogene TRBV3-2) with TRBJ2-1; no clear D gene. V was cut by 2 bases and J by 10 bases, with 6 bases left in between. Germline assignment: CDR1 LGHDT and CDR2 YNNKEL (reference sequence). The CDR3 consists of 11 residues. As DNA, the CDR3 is TGTGCCAGCAGCCAAAATATAGAGCAGTTCTTC. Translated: CASSQNIEQFF.

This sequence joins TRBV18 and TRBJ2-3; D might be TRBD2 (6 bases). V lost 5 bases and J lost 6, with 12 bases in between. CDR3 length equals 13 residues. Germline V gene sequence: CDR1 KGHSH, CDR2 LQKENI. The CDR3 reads CASSSTGVDTQYF. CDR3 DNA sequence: TGTGCCAGCTCATCCACGGGAGTCGATACGCAGTATTTT. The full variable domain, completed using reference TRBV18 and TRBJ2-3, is NAGVMQNPRHLVRRRGQEARLRCSPMKGHSHVYWYRQLPEEGLKFMVYLQKENIIDESGMPKERFSAEFPKEGPSILRIQQVVRGDSAAYFCASSSTGVDTQYFGPGTRLTVL.

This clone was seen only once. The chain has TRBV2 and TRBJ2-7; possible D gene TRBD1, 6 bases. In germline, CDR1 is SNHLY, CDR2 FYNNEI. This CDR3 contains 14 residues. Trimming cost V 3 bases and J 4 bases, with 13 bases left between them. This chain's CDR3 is CASSETGTFYEQYF. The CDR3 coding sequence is TGTGCCAGCAGTGAGACCGGGACATTTTACGAGCAGTACTTC.

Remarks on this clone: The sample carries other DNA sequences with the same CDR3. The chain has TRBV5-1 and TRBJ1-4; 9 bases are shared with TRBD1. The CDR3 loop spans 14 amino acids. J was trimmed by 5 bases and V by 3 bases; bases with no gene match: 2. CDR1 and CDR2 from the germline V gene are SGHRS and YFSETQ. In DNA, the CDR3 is TGCGCCAGCAGCTCTGGACAGGGGAATGAAAAACTGTTTTTT. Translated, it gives CASSSGQGNEKLFF.

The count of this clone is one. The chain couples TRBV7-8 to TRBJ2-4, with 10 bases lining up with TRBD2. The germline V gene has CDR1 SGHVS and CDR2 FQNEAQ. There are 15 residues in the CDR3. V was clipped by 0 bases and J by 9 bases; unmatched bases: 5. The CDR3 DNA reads TGTGCCAGCAGCTTAGCGAAGCGGGGGGGCTTCATTCAGTACTTC. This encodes CASSLAKRGGFIQYF. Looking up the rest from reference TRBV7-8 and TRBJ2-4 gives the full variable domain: GAGVSQSPRYKVAKRGQDVALRCDPISGHVSLFWYQQALGQGPEFLTYFQNEAQLDKSGLPSDRFFAERPEGSVSTLKIQRTQQEDSAVYLCASSLAKRGGFIQYFGAGTRLSVL.

The CDR3, as DNA: TGTGCCAGCAGGCCGCCCATGGGGGCGGAAACCGGGGAGCTGTTTTTT. Amino acid sequence: CASRPPMGAETGELFF. The chain is built from TRBV2 and TRBJ2-2, with a possible D match to TRBD1 (6 bases). The CDR3 is 16 residues long. Germline-derived CDR1 and CDR2 are SNHLY and FYNNEI. The V and J ends lost 6 bases and 5 bases respectively, with 19 bases between them.

The CDR3, as DNA: TGTGCCAGCAGCTTGCAAGGGGGGGGCTATGGCTACACCTTC. The encoded protein is CASSLQGGGYGYTF. The V and J genes are TRBV5-4 and TRBJ1-2, with D possibly matching TRBD1 (6 bases). V lost 1 base to trimming and J lost 4 bases, with 11 bases between them. Germline V gene data show CDR1 as SGHNT and CDR2 as YYREEE (reference sequence). The CDR3 has 14 residues.

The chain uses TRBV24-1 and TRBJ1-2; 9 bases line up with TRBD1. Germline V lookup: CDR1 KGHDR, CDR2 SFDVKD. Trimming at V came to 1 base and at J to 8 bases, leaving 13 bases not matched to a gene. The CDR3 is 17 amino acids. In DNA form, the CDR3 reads TGTGCCACCAGTGATTTACGGACAGGGGAGCCCGGGAGGGGCTACACCTTC. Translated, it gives CATSDLRTGEPGRGYTF.

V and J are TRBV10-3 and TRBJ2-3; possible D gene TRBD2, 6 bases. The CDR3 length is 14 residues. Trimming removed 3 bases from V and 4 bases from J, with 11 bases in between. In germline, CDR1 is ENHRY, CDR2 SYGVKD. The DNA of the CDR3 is TGTGCCATCAGTGACCGAACTAGCTCAGATACGCAGTATTTT. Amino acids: CAISDRTSSDTQYF.